The 2 T cell receptor beta chains presented below share a single source sample, sequenced in a study of T-cell memory formation after mild COVID-19. TCRdb fed the 5' RACE reads into MiXCR, producing one record per CDR3 protein. The sample contains 400,000 or so distinct CDR3 sequences, about 21% of which appear only once. The specimen sequenced was PBMCs or a T cell subset sorted from them (not recorded which). These receptors were collected from an adult woman who had mild COVID-19 (a few samples of this study predate the infection). Cell type and time point are not known.

The chain employs TRBV5-1 and TRBJ2-7; 9 bases fit TRBD1. Germline V gene data show CDR1 as SGHRS and CDR2 as YFSETQ. The V and J ends lost 7 bases and 2 bases, in that order; junction bases with no gene match: 1. This CDR3 contains 12 residues. The CDR3 region has the DNA TGCGCCAGCGGACAGGGGACCTACGAGCAGTACTTC. Its translation: CASGQGTYEQYF.

This clonotype was observed at least ten times. The CDR3 DNA follows: TGTGCCAGCAGCGTAGGGCAGGGGGCGTACGAGCAGTACTTC. It yields the protein CASSVGQGAYEQYF. The chain has TRBV9 and TRBJ2-7, with 8 bases that match TRBD1. Germline V gene lookup returns CDR1 SGDLS and CDR2 YYNGEE. V was pared by 0 bases and J by 4 bases, with 3 bases of the junction left unmatched. The CDR3 runs 14 residues.